The entry that follows covers one T cell receptor (beta chain) sequence. The sample originates from a study of shared clonotypes between healthy human individuals. CD4+ cells were split into CD45RA+ naive and CD45RA-negative memory subsets. Genomic DNA belonging to each subset was distributed in equal measure over several immunoSEQ plates. Method: immunoSEQ multiplex PCR; TCRdb's copy keeps in-frame clones and lacks some. Of some 1 million clones listed, around four fifths are singletons. The CDR3 covers 14 residues. The V end was cut by 4 bases, the J end by 1 base, with 13 bases between. Germline lookup yields CDR1 SQVTM and CDR2 ANQGSEA.

This receptor was obtained from a man younger than 30 in good health. The chain employs TRBV29-1 and TRBJ1-1, with D tentatively TRBD1 (6 bases). Sequencing was carried out using memory CD4+ T cells sorted from blood. The sample's subset: CD45RA-negative fraction. CDR3 region: CSVGRGGSNTEAFF. CDR3 DNA: TGCAGCGTTGGAAGGGGGGGTTCGAACACTGAAGCTTTCTTT.